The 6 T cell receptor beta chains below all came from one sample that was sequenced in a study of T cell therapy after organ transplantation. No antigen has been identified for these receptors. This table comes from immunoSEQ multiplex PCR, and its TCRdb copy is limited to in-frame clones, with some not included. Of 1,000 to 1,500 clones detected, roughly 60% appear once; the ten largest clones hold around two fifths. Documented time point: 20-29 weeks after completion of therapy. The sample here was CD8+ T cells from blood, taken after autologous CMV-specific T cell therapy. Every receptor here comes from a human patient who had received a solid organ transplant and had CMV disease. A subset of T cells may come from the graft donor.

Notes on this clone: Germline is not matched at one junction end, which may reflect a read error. The CDR3 DNA reads as TGTGCCAATAGTACCCCCTTCTCCTACGAGCAGTACTTC. This sequence encodes CANSTPFSYEQYF. V is TRBV19 and J is TRBJ2-7; D not resolved. Germline lookup yields CDR1 LNHDA and CDR2 SQIVND (reference sequence). The CDR3 sequence is 13 residues long.

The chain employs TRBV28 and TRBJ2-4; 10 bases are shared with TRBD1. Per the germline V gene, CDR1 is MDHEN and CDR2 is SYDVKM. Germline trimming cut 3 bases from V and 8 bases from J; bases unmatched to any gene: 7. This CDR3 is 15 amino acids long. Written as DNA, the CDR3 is TGTGCCAGCAGTTTGGGACAGGGGCCCGGATACATTCAGTACTTC. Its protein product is CASSLGQGPGYIQYF.

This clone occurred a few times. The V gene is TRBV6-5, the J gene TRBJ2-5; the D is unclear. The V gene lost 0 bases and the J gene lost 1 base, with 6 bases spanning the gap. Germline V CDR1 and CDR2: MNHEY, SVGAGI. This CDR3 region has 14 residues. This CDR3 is CASSYSNTQETQYF. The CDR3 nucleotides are TGTGCCAGCAGTTACTCGAACACCCAAGAGACCCAGTACTTC.

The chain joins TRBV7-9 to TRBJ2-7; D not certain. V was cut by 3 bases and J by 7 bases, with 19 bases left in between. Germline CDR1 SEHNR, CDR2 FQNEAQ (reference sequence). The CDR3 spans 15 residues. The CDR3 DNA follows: TGTGCCAGCAGCTTGAACTCGGGTCTATTGAGGGAGCAGTACTTC. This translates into CASSLNSGLLREQYF.

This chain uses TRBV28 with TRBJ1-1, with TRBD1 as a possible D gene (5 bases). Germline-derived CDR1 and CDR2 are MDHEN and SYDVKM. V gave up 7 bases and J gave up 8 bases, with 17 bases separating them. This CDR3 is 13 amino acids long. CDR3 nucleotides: TGTGCCAGCAAACGGGGCCTATTTGACGAAGCTTTCTTT. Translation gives CASKRGLFDEAFF.

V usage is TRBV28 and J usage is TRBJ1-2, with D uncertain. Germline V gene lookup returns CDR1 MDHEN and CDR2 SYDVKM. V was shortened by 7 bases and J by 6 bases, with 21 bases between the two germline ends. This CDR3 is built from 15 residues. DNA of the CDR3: TGTGCCAGCACCCTGGAGAAATCGGGGAGGCATGGCTACACCTTC. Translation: CASTLEKSGRHGYTF.